The clone carrying this T cell receptor beta chain was seen many times. The antigen remains undetermined. In the original processing: Samples ranged from about 20,000 to 700,000 TCRs, with a median of roughly 93,000. TCRdb independently ran MiXCR on the RACE reads; one entry per CDR3 protein. It is TCRdb's table, rather than the study itself, that gives the V and J calls and clone size. The repertoire holds roughly 40,000 distinct CDR3 sequences, with roughly 10% as singletons. These data originate in a study of human T cells and chemical hapten exposure. Study findings and constraints: Expanded TCRs created a significantly greater count of big CDR3 similarity clusters than controls did.

Time point noted: pre-sensitization, week 0. Treatment given: therapeutic diphenylcyclopropenone sensitization with weekly scalp DPC. Alopecia patients between 18 and 70 years old and suitable for DPC were used as donors. CDR1 and CDR2 from the germline V gene are ENHRY and SYGVKD. The V gene end was trimmed by 8 bases and the J gene end by 7 bases; junction bases not matched to a gene: 16. The CDR3 loop spans 16 amino acids. The source of this sequence is a man aged 25-45 years with alopecia areata. Some clones in this sample may be carry-over from other donors' samples. This chain links TRBV10-3 with TRBJ1-5; 8 nucleotides line up with TRBD1. Specimen: whole blood, collected in connection with sensitization to the hapten diphenylcyclopropenone (DPC). In DNA, the CDR3 is TGTGCCATCTCCCCCGGCGACAGGGGACTCGGGCAGCCCCAGCATTTT. Protein sequence: CAISPGDRGLGQPQHF.